The T cell receptor (beta chain) under discussion was sequenced for a study of vaccination and CD4 T cells after COVID-19. Study background: Post-COVID sampling occurred a median around 97 days after diagnosis (range 35 to 161). Researchers treated control cultures with a CEFX pool, an HIV-1 Nef pool, or no peptide.

Sequence data for DNA of cultured CD4+ T cells were generated by the Oncomine TCR Beta short-read assay. From the PCR reads, TCRdb called clonotypes with MiXCR, one entry per CDR3 protein. The sample records approximately 15,000 distinct CDR3 sequences, roughly 50% being singletons. Treatment defined: roughly 11-day PBMC culture with coronavirus spike peptide pools or control peptides (ViraFEST assay). Whole-study findings and limits: Going from around 20 to 38, median SARS-CoV-2-reactive clonotypes did not rise significantly. Spike mono-reactivity was found in 304 of 307 vaccine-specific clones from convalescent patients.

Germline loops: CDR1 MNHNS, CDR2 SASEGT. Trimming took 4 bases from V and 4 from J; bases not matched to a gene: 7. There are 16 residues in the CDR3. A word on this clonotype: The antigen remains unidentified. With a much larger clone just one base away, this may be a read error.

Sequenced: CD4+ T cells from blood, cultured in vitro. The TCR was taken from a human donor who had recovered from COVID-19. The V and J genes are TRBV6-1 and TRBJ1-3, with 10 positions matching TRBD1. The DNA for the CDR3 is TGTGCCAGCAGTGGCGGGACAGGGGCAAGAGGAAACACCATATATTTT. This sequence encodes CASSGGTGARGNTIYF.